This T cell receptor beta chain came from a study of cytomegalovirus exposure and HLA in healthy donors. Broader study findings: Across donors, most TCRs were seen rarely, yet some public ones were widespread.

As regards this clone: What it binds is not known.

Trimming removed 4 bases from V and 6 bases from J; junction bases left unmatched: 6. The CDR3 has 13 residues. Germline V gene sequence: CDR1 MDHEN, CDR2 SYDVKM. PCR amplification relied on 60 Vbeta primers (plus 13 Jbeta primers). Sequenced by immunoSEQ multiplex PCR; TCRdb stores in-frame clones only, minus some. The sample holds 200,000 to 250,000 clones. Sequencing was done on a sample of PBMCs. This TCR derives from a girl aged 2 to 10 in good health and CMV-seropositive. V and J are TRBV28 and TRBJ2-7; 7 nucleotides match TRBD1. In DNA, the CDR3 is TGTGCCAGCAGTTCCCGGGACAGTACCGAGCAGTACTTC. The encoded protein is CASSSRDSTEQYF.